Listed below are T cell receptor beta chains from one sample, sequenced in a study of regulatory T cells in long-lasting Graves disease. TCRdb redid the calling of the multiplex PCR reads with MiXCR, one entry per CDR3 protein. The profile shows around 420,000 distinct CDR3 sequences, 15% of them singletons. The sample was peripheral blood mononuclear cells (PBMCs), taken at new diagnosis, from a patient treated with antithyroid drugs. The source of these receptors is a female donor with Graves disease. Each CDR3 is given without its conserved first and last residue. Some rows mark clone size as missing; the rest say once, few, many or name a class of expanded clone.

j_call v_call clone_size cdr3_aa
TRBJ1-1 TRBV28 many ASSKLTGGLTEAF
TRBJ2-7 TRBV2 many ASNFIETYEQY
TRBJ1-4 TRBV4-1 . ASSQTQAPNEKLF
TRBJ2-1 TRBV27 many ASSFGTPWNEQF
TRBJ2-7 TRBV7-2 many ASSQTSESSYEQY
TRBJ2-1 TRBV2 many ASSVESNNEQF
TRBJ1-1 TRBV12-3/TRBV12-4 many ASSSDRVSTF
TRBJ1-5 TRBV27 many ASSLGTANQPQH
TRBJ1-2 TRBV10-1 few ASSPGVYGYT
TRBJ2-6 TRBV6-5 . ASSSSPGSGANVLT
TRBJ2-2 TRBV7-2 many ASSLRQGAYTGELF
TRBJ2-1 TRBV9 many ASSASGSYYNEQF
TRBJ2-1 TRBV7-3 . ASSLGAYSYNEQF
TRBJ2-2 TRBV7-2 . ASNPGLPGELF
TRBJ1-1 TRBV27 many ASSLAKTGTVNTEAF
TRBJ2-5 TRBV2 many ASSRNSQETQY
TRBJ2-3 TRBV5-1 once ASSIRLAGSTDTQY
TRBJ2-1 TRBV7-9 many ASSLLDTGTSRTNEQF
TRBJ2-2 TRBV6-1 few ATLGGGGGTGELF
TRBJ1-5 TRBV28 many ASSSFDRGDQPQH
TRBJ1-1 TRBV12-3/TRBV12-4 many ASSLNRGTTGAF
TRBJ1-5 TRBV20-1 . SARRSAGLNQPQH
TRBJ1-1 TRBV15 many ATSSWRQNTEAF
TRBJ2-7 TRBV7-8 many ASSLGGVSYEQY
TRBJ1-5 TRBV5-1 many ASSSAGQVNQPQH
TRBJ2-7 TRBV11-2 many ASTLTEGRSYEQY
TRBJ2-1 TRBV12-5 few ASGLSRGEQF
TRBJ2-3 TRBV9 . ASSGDSGGTPDTQY
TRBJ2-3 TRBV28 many ASSLGLATTPLTDTQY